This T cell receptor beta chain derives from a study of Ad26.COV2.S vaccination and SARS-CoV-2 variants. Study at large: By the intramuscular route, Ad26.COV2.S was given once, or twice 56 days apart. Whole-study results and caveats: In TCR breadth and depth analyses, total T cell responses may have been underestimated. Participants given vaccine showed non-spike TCR breadth similar to that of placebo recipients. CD8+ and CD4+ T cells specific for spike reportedly responded with substantial breadth after vaccination.

For this clone: The antigen is not known.

Treatment described: 15 to 20 received Ad26.COV2.S at low or high dose, single or two shots; several received placebo; per-sample allocation not given. Day 63 after the first injection of vaccine or placebo was the sampling time. Some clones are missing from TCRdb's copy, which holds only in-frame ones; the method was immunoSEQ multiplex PCR. The sample consists of roughly 270,000 clones, roughly 86% of them appearing once. The CDR3 totals 13 residues. J gave up 0 bases and V 6 bases, and 1 base lay outside the gene matches. Germline CDR1 is MNHEY and CDR2 is SVGAGI. The receptor was isolated from a person between 18 and 65 years old who received the Ad26.COV2.S COVID-19 vaccine or a placebo. The sequenced sample was peripheral blood, obtained in a trial of Ad26.COV2.S vaccine versus placebo. V is TRBV6-5 and J is TRBJ1-1, with 7 bases aligning to TRBD1. The chain's CDR3 is CASRQGMNTEAFF. DNA for the CDR3: TGTGCCAGCAGACAGGGGATGAACACTGAAGCTTTCTTT.